These 32 T cell receptor beta chains originate from one sample sequenced in a study of shared clonotypes between healthy human individuals. Profiling relied on immunoSEQ multiplex PCR, and the TCRdb table lists in-frame clones only, not all of them. The sample consists of approximately 350,000 clones, approximately 79% of them appearing once. Sequenced material: memory CD4+ T cells sorted from blood. Noted subset: CD45RA-negative fraction. The receptors derive from a man aged 25-40 years in good health.

This sequence joins TRBV5-8 and TRBJ1-1, with 7 nucleotides matching TRBD1. This CDR3 comprises 14 residues. After removal of 0 bases from V and 10 bases from J, the junction contained 9 bases not matched to a gene. In germline, CDR1 is SGHTS, CDR2 YDEGEE. Here the CDR3 reads CASSLGSNRGLAFF. In DNA, the CDR3 is TGTGCCAGCAGCTTGGGATCGAACAGGGGTCTAGCTTTCTTT.

This chain links TRBV7-2 with TRBJ2-3, with D maybe TRBD1 (6 bases). The CDR3 runs 19 residues. The V and J ends lost 5 bases and 3 bases respectively, with 27 bases between them. Germline-derived CDR1 and CDR2 are SGHTA and FQGNSA. The CDR3 sequence is CASSRRHQGNGPLTDTQYF. For the CDR3, the DNA is TGTGCCAGCAGCCGCCGGCACCAGGGGAATGGCCCACTTACAGATACGCAGTATTTT.

The CDR3 reads CASSRRDIAFSGANVLTF. For the CDR3, the DNA is TGTGCCAGCAGCCGCCGGGACATTGCATTCTCTGGGGCCAACGTCCTGACTTTC. V and J are TRBV11-2 and TRBJ2-6, with TRBD1 as a possible D gene (6 bases). The germline V gene has CDR1 SGHAT and CDR2 FQNNGV. The CDR3 is 18 amino acids. Trimming pared 5 bases from V and 0 bases from J, leaving 17 bases between.

For this clone: Other nucleotide sequences from this sample produce the same CDR3. This chain uses TRBV10-1 with TRBJ2-3, with D possibly TRBD2 on 6 matching bases. Trimming took 3 bases from V and 2 from J, leaving 9 bases between them. The CDR3 consists of 14 residues. Germline V gives CDR1 WNHNN, CDR2 SYGVQD (reference sequence). DNA for the CDR3: TGCGCCAGCAGTGACGGGACTGCCACAGATACGCAGTATTTT. Its protein product is CASSDGTATDTQYF.

The chain employs TRBV18 and TRBJ2-7; 15 nucleotides match TRBD2. Germline trimming cut 1 base from V and 6 bases from J; bases unmatched to any gene: 4. CDR3 length: 16 amino acids. CDR1 and CDR2 (germline): KGHSH, LQKENI. The CDR3: CASSPLGLAGGTEQYF. CDR3 DNA: TGTGCCAGCTCACCACTTGGACTAGCGGGAGGGACCGAGCAGTACTTC.

The chain recombines TRBV5-4 with TRBJ2-7, with TRBD2 matching 12 bases. Germline trimming cut 4 bases from V and 4 bases from J; bases unmatched to any gene: 12. Germline V gene data show CDR1 as SGHNT and CDR2 as YYREEE (reference sequence). The CDR3 is 17 amino acids. This chain's CDR3 is CASSITTSGRIVYEQYF. The CDR3 DNA reads as TGTGCCAGCAGCATCACAACTAGCGGGAGGATCGTTTACGAGCAGTACTTC.

The chain combines TRBV19 with TRBJ2-2; weak D call: TRBD2 (5 bases). Germline CDR1 LNHDA, CDR2 SQIVND (reference sequence). This CDR3 comprises 15 residues. V was trimmed by 7 bases and J by 6 bases, leaving 18 bases between them. Here the CDR3 DNA reads TGTGCCAGTACCGCGGACGGACTCTTTGCCGGGGAGCTGTTTTTT. Its translation: CASTADGLFAGELFF. The full variable domain, rest sourced from reference TRBV19 and TRBJ2-2, is DGGITQSPKYLFRKEGQNVTLSCEQNLNHDAMYWYRQDPGQGLRLIYYSQIVNDFQKGDIAEGYSVSREKKESFPLTVTSAQKNPTAFYLCASTADGLFAGELFFGEGSRLTVL.

The chain is built from TRBV18 and TRBJ1-2, with D uncertain. The CDR3 extends over 18 amino acids. Per germline, CDR1 KGHSH and CDR2 LQKENI. Trimming removed 3 bases at V and 0 bases at J, with 20 bases between. The DNA for the CDR3 is TGTGCCAGCTCACCTTACCTCGGGCCGAAGCTTACTAACTATGGCTACACCTTC. Translation: CASSPYLGPKLTNYGYTF.

The chain has TRBV7-9 and TRBJ2-3; D call uncertain. This CDR3 has 17 amino acids. V was clipped by 1 base and J by 1 base, with 15 bases between them. CDR1 is SEHNR, CDR2 FQNEAQ, per germline (reference sequence). The CDR3 loop is CASSLVAYPYGTDTQYF. CDR3 DNA: TGTGCCAGCAGCTTAGTAGCCTACCCTTACGGCACAGATACGCAGTATTTT.

This clone has a count of ten or more. The chain links TRBV7-2 to TRBJ2-3, with D uncertain. Germline-derived CDR1 and CDR2 are SGHTA and FQGNSA. This CDR3 contains 11 residues. With 1 base removed from V and 7 bases from J, the gap between germline ends came to 3 bases. The CDR3 DNA follows: TGTGCCAGCAGCTTAGGGAATACGCAGTATTTT. Translated, it gives CASSLGNTQYF.

V is TRBV2 and J is TRBJ1-3; a weak D match, TRBD1 (6 bases). The V end was cut by 8 bases, the J end by 4 bases, with 15 bases between. This CDR3 spans 14 amino acids. Germline lookup yields CDR1 SNHLY and CDR2 FYNNEI. DNA for the CDR3: TGTGCCAGCGGACTCGGGACACCGGGAAACACCATATATTTT. Translating it yields CASGLGTPGNTIYF.

The chain recombines TRBV14 with TRBJ2-3; 12 bases are a match to TRBD2. The ends lost 0 bases at V and 1 base at J; junction bases unmatched: 8. Germline CDR1 and CDR2: SGHDN and FVKESK. The CDR3 has 19 amino acids. The CDR3 nucleotides are TGTGCCAGCAGCCAAGAAGGGACTAGCGGGTACCTCGGCACAGATACGCAGTATTTT. Protein: CASSQEGTSGYLGTDTQYF.

V is TRBV5-8 and J is TRBJ2-4; D is undetermined. The germline gives CDR1 SGHTS, CDR2 YDEGEE. V was shortened by 4 bases and J by 4 bases, with 6 bases between the two germline ends. The CDR3 runs 12 residues. In DNA form, the CDR3 reads TGTGCCAGCAGCCGACTGAAAAACATTCAGTACTTC. Translation: CASSRLKNIQYF. Looking up the rest from reference TRBV5-8 and TRBJ2-4 gives the full variable domain: EAGVTQSPTHLIKTRGQQATLRCSPISGHTSVYWYQQALGLGLQFLLWYDEGEERNRGNFPPRFSGRQFPNYSSELNVNALELEDSALYLCASSRLKNIQYFGAGTRLSVL.

The CDR3 sequence: CASRDYHNEQFF. For the CDR3, the DNA is TGTGCCAGCCGGGACTACCACAATGAGCAGTTCTTC. V gene TRBV2 combines with J gene TRBJ2-1; the match to TRBD2 covers 7 bases. The germline gives CDR1 SNHLY, CDR2 FYNNEI. The CDR3 has 12 amino acids. The trim removed 8 bases at V and 5 bases at J, leaving 3 bases unmatched.

The chain joins TRBV25-1 to TRBJ2-7; D is perhaps TRBD1 (6 bases). The germline V and J ends were trimmed by 5 bases and 0 bases, with 17 bases remaining between them. Germline V gene lookup returns CDR1 MGHDK and CDR2 SYGVNS. This CDR3 contains 16 residues. DNA for the CDR3: TGTGCCAGCAGTTCCGTAGGGGGAAGGGCCTCCTACGAGCAGTACTTC. This encodes CASSSVGGRASYEQYF.

V is TRBV5-1 and J is TRBJ1-3, with a tentative D call TRBD1 (6 bases). The CDR3 loop spans 14 amino acids. Germline loops: CDR1 SGHRS, CDR2 YFSETQ. V was shortened by 2 bases and J by 4 bases, with 10 bases between the two germline ends. DNA for the CDR3: TGCGCCAGCAGCTTTGTCGGACAGGGAAACACCATATATTTT. Translated, it gives CASSFVGQGNTIYF.

This clone was counted many times. This same CDR3 is encoded by further DNA sequences in the sample. The chain carries TRBV5-1 and TRBJ2-6; D unresolved. V gave up 1 base and J gave up 0 bases, with 2 bases separating them. This CDR3 has 14 amino acids. CDR1 is SGHRS and CDR2 is YFSETQ in the germline V gene. DNA of the CDR3: TGCGCCAGCAGCTTGTCCTCTGGGGCCAACGTCCTGACTTTC. Translating it yields CASSLSSGANVLTF.

This chain connects TRBV5-1 to TRBJ2-3, with D uncertain. The germline V and J ends were trimmed by 1 base and 6 bases, with 9 bases remaining between them. This CDR3 spans 13 amino acids. CDR1 and CDR2 from the germline V gene are SGHRS and YFSETQ. The CDR3 loop is CASSLRGTDTQYF. The DNA for the CDR3 is TGCGCCAGCAGCTTGCGCGGTACCGATACGCAGTATTTT.

The chain joins TRBV4-3 to TRBJ2-3, with D maybe TRBD2 (7 bases). Germline V gene sequence: CDR1 LGHNA, CDR2 YSLEER. The CDR3 runs to 18 residues. The V end was cut by 1 base, the J end by 2 bases, with 19 bases between. CDR3: CASSQGGVAGANTDTQYF. The CDR3 DNA is TGCGCCAGCAGCCAAGGAGGGGTGGCGGGGGCAAACACAGATACGCAGTATTTT.

The rearrangement uses TRBV7-2 and TRBJ2-7, with 7 bases matching TRBD1. V shed 3 bases, J shed 5 bases, and the junction held 4 bases outside the gene matches. Germline CDR1 is SGHTA and CDR2 is FQGNSA. The length of the CDR3 is 13 residues. Here the CDR3 reads CASSFNRGNEQYF. CDR3 DNA sequence: TGTGCCAGCAGCTTTAACAGGGGCAACGAGCAGTACTTC.

CDR3 sequence: CAISESNRGGEKLFF. The CDR3 nucleotides are TGTGCCATCAGTGAGTCGAACAGGGGAGGAGAAAAACTGTTTTTT. This chain uses TRBV10-3 with TRBJ1-4; 7 bases agree with TRBD1. Trimming took 0 bases from V and 8 from J; bases not matched to a gene: 6. The V gene's germline CDR1 is ENHRY and CDR2 SYGVKD. This CDR3 has 15 residues.

This clone was counted once. The V gene is TRBV9, the J gene TRBJ1-1; no reliable D call. CDR1 and CDR2 (germline): SGDLS, YYNGEE. The CDR3 runs to 15 residues. Deletions cut 0 bases from V and 0 bases from J, with 9 bases between. The CDR3 nucleotides are TGTGCCAGCAGCGTAGCGGCCGGGTTGAACACTGAAGCTTTCTTT. It yields the protein CASSVAAGLNTEAFF.

The rearrangement links TRBV29-1 to TRBJ2-3; D is uncertain. The CDR3 has 14 residues. Germline V gene sequence: CDR1 SQVTM, CDR2 ANQGSEA. Trimming cost V 6 bases and J 0 bases, with 13 bases left between them. The CDR3 loop reads CSVNPRQSTDTQYF. In DNA form, the CDR3 reads TGCAGCGTCAACCCGCGGCAGAGCACAGATACGCAGTATTTT.

CDR3 sequence reads: CASSLGDSTDTQYF. DNA for the CDR3: TGTGCCAGCAGCTTGGGGGACAGCACAGATACGCAGTATTTT. The V and J genes are TRBV5-8 and TRBJ2-3, with D perhaps being TRBD1 or TRBD2 (5 bases each). The ends were cut back, 0 bases at V and 0 bases at J, with 5 bases in the middle. The V gene's germline CDR1 is SGHTS and CDR2 YDEGEE. The length of the CDR3 is 14 residues.

The J gene is TRBJ2-1, the V gene TRBV5-6; D is possibly TRBD2 (5 bases). V gave up 1 base and J gave up 5 bases, with 10 bases separating them. CDR1 is SGHDT, CDR2 YYEEEE, per germline. CDR3 size: 14 residues. In nucleotides, the CDR3 is TGTGCCAGCAGCTTGCTAGCTCTAAACAATGAGCAGTTCTTC. This gives the protein CASSLLALNNEQFF.

The J gene is TRBJ2-7, the V gene TRBV7-8, with D unclear. Germline assignment: CDR1 SGHVS and CDR2 FQNEAQ. The V gene lost 1 base and the J gene lost 2 bases, with 18 bases spanning the gap. There are 17 residues in the CDR3. The CDR3 DNA reads TGTGCCAGCAGCTTAGTTACGACAATTCCCCCGGCCTACGAGCAGTACTTC. Amino acid sequence: CASSLVTTIPPAYEQYF.

The chain employs TRBV5-1 and TRBJ2-3; D might be TRBD2 (6 bases). Trimming took off 0 bases at V and 4 bases at J, with 15 bases between the two ends. CDR1 is SGHRS and CDR2 is YFSETQ in the germline V gene. The CDR3 spans 16 residues. The CDR3 reads CASSLVPGSGADTQYF. CDR3 sequence (DNA): TGCGCCAGCAGCTTGGTACCCGGGAGTGGCGCAGATACGCAGTATTTT.

The CDR3 DNA is TGTGCCAGCAGTTACTCCCCAGGGGGAGACGAGACCCAGTACTTC. Translation: CASSYSPGGDETQYF. V is TRBV6-5 and J is TRBJ2-5; TRBD1 aligns across 7 bases. Losses at the gene ends were 0 bases for V and 5 bases for J; bases not matched to a gene: 6. CDR3 length: 15 residues. Germline assignment: CDR1 MNHEY and CDR2 SVGAGI.

There are many counts of this clone. The J gene is TRBJ2-7, the V gene TRBV9, with 8 bases that match TRBD1. CDR1 and CDR2 from the germline V gene are SGDLS and YYNGEE. V was pared by 3 bases and J by 0 bases, with 2 bases of the junction left unmatched. This CDR3 contains 14 residues. In DNA form, the CDR3 reads TGTGCCAGCAGCGCGACAGGGGCCTCCTACGAGCAGTACTTC. Its protein is CASSATGASYEQYF.

The chain has TRBV6-1 and TRBJ2-7; maybe TRBD1 (7 bases). With 6 bases removed from V and 6 bases from J, the gap between germline ends came to 12 bases. Germline assignment: CDR1 MNHNS and CDR2 SASEGT. This CDR3 spans 12 amino acids. CDR3 sequence (DNA): TGTGCCAGCAGCAAGCAGGGGGGCGAGCAGTACTTC. Encoded protein: CASSKQGGEQYF.

This clone was seen more than once but under ten times. The chain carries TRBV7-9 and TRBJ1-2, with D unclear. CDR3 size: 10 residues. Germline values: CDR1 SEHNR, CDR2 FQNEAQ (reference sequence). V lost 7 bases and J lost 10, with 10 bases in between. In DNA form, the CDR3 reads TGTGCCAGCAAGCCAGACCACTACACCTTC. It encodes CASKPDHYTF.

The rearrangement uses TRBV6-1 and TRBJ1-2, with 9 bases identical to TRBD1. The germline gives CDR1 MNHNS, CDR2 SASEGT. The junction had 6 bases not matched to a gene; V was cut back by 2 bases and J by 8 bases. This CDR3 is built from 14 residues. CDR3 sequence (DNA): TGTGCCAGCAGTGAACTGGGACAGGGCTGGGGCTACACCTTC. Its protein product is CASSELGQGWGYTF.